The clone carrying this T cell receptor (beta chain) was observed once. This specimen comes from a study of blood T cell repertoires in COVID-19. The CDR3 is 14 amino acids. Germline V lookup: CDR1 KGHSH, CDR2 LQKENI. The ends were cut back, 1 base at V and 4 bases at J, with 10 bases in the middle. Sequencing used immunoSEQ multiplex PCR; TCRdb keeps in-frame clones, though not all of them. The profile shows under 130,000 clones, about 80% of them singletons. The sequencing sample was made of peripheral blood. This TCR was recovered from a human donor in a cohort sampled during active COVID-19. This chain connects TRBV18 to TRBJ1-1, with a possible D match to TRBD1 (6 bases). The CDR3 nucleotides are TGTGCCAGCTCACCACGGGGGCAGGGCACTGAAGCTTTCTTT. Translated, it gives CASSPRGQGTEAFF.